This T cell receptor beta chain was identified in a study of read filtering for tumor transcriptome and immune sequencing. Molecular barcoded adaptors covering alpha/delta and beta/gamma chains were used on roughly 400 ng RNA. TCRdb analysed the reads with MiXCR anew, one entry per CDR3 protein. The sample shows approximately 6,500 distinct CDR3 sequences, roughly a quarter of them seen only once. There are many counts of this clonotype. No antigen is known for it. Points from the study as a whole: Approximately 82% of IR-seq clonotypes had one read, totaling roughly 3.5% of reads; RNA-seq: 74.6% and 44.6%.

Input material: a population of CD138-negative cells sorted from bone marrow. This receptor was identified in a donor at least 40 years old with multiple myeloma.

CDR3 DNA sequence: TGCGCCAGCAGCTCCTCCTACGAGCAGTACTTC. This translates into CASSSSYEQYF. This chain joins TRBV5-1 and TRBJ2-7, with unresolved D. The CDR3 runs to 11 residues. Trimming shortened V by 3 bases and J by 0 bases, and 1 base separated the two germline ends. Germline CDR1 and CDR2: SGHRS and YFSETQ.